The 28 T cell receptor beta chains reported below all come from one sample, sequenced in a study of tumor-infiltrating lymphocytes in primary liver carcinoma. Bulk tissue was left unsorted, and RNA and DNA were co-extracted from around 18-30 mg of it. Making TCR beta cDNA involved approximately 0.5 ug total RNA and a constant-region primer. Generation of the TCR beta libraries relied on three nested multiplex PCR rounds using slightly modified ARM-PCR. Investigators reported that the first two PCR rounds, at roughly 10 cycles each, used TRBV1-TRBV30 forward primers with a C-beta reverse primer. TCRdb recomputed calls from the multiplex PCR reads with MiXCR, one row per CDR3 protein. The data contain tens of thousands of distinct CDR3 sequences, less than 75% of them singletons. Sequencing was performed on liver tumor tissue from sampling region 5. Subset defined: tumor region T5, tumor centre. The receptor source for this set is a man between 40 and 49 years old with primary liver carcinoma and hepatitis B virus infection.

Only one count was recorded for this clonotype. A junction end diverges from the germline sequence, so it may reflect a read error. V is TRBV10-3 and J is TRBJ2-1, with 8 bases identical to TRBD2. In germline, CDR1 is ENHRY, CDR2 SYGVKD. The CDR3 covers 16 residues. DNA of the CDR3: TGTGCCTTCTCGACGGGAGGGTTAAGCTCCTACAAAGAGCGGTTCTTC. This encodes CAFSTGGLSSYKERFF.

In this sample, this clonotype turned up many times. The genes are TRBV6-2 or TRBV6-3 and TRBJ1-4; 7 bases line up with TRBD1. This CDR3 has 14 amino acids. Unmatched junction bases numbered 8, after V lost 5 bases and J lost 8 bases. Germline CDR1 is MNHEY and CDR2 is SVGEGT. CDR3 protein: CASSDRAGDEKLFF. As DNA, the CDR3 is TGTGCCAGCAGTGACAGGGCCGGCGACGAAAAACTGTTTTTT.

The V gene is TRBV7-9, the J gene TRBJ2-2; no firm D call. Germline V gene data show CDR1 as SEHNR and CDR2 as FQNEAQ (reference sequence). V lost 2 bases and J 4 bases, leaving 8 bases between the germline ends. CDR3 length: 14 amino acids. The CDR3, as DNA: TGTGCCAGCAGCTTAATAACGAGCACCGGGGAGCTGTTTTTT. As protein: CASSLITSTGELFF.

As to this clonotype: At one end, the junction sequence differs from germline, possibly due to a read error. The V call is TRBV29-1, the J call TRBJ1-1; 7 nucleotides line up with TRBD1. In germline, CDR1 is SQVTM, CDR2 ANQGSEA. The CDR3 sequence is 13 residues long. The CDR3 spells CSVLGQMNAEAFF. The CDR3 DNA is TGCAGCGTCTTGGGACAGATGAACGCTGAGGCTTTCTTT.

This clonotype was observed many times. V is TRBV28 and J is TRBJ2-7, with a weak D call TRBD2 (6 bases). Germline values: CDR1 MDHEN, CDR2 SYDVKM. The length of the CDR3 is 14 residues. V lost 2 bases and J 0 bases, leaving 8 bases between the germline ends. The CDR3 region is CASSLEDYSYEQYF. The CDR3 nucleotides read TGTGCCAGCAGTTTAGAGGACTACTCCTACGAGCAGTACTTC. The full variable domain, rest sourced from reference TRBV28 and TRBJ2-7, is DVKVTQSSRYLVKRTGEKVFLECVQDMDHENMFWYRQDPGLGLRLIYFSYDVKMKEKGDIPEGYSVSREKKERFSLILESASTNQTSMYLCASSLEDYSYEQYFGPGTRLTVT.

The CDR3 reads CASSVTSGRYNEQFF. CDR3 DNA sequence: TGTGCCAGCAGCGTAACCAGCGGGAGGTACAATGAGCAGTTCTTC. V usage is TRBV9 and J usage is TRBJ2-1, with 9 bases lining up with TRBD2. CDR1 and CDR2 (germline): SGDLS, YYNGEE. The V and J ends lost 1 base and 4 bases, in that order; junction bases with no gene match: 3. CDR3 length equals 15 residues.

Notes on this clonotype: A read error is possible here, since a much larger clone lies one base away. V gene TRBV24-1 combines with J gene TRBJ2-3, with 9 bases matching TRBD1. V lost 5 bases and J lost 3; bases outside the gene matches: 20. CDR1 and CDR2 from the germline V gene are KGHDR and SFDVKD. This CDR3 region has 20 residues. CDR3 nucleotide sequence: TGTGCCACCAGTGCCTCATCGCCCGGGACAGGGTCCTATGAGACAGATACGCAGTATTTT. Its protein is CATSASSPGTGSYETDTQYF.

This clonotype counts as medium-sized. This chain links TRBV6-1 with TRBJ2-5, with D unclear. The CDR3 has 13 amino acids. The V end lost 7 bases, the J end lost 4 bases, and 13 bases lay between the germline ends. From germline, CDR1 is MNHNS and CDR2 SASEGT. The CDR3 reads CASTLRWGETQYF. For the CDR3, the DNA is TGTGCCAGCACCCTGCGCTGGGGAGAGACCCAGTACTTC.

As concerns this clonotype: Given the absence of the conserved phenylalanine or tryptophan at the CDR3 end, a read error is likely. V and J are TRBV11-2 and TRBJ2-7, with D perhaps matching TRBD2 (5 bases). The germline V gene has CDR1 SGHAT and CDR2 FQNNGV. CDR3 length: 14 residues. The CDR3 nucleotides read TGTCCCAGCGGCTTAACTGACACTGCCTACGAGCAGTACTCC. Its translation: CPSGLTDTAYEQYS.

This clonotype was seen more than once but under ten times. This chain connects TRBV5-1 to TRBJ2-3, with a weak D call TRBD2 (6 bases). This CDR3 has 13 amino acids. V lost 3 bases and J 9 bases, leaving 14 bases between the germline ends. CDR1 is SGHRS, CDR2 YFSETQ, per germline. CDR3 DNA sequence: TGCGCCAGCAGCTCCCTACTAGCTAGGACGCAGTATTTT. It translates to CASSSLLARTQYF. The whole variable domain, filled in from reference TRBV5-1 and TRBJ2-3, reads KAGVTQTPRYLIKTRGQQVTLSCSPISGHRSVSWYQQTPGQGLQFLFEYFSETQRNKGNFPGRFSGRQFSNSRSEMNVSTLELGDSALYLCASSSLLARTQYFGPGTRLTVL.

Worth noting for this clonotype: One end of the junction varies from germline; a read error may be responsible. CDR3 bases: TGTGTCAGCAGCTTCGTCCCTGGAAACACCACATATTTT. It is translated as CVSSFVPGNTTYF. The chain recombines TRBV5-6 with TRBJ1-3; D is undetermined. From germline, CDR1 is SGHDT and CDR2 YYEEEE. This CDR3 has 13 residues. The full variable domain, in which reference TRBV5-6 and TRBJ1-3 provide the parts outside the CDR3, is DAGVTQSPTHLIKTRGQQVTLRCSPKSGHDTVSWYQQALGQGPQFIFQYYEEEERQRGNFPDRFSGHQFPNYSSELNVNALLLGDSALYLCVSSFVPGNTTYFGEGSWLTVV.

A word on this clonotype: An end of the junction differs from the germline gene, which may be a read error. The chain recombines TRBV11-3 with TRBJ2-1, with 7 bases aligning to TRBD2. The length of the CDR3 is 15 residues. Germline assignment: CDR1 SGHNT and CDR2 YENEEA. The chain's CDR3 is CASSLQAGAYNVQFF. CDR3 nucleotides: TGTGCCAGCAGCTTACAGGCGGGAGCCTATAATGTGCAGTTCTTC.

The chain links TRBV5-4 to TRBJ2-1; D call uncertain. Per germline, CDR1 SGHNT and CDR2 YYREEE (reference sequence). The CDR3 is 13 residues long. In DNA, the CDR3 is TGTATCGGTGAATGGTACTCCTACAATGAGCAGTTCTTC. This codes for CIGEWYSYNEQFF.

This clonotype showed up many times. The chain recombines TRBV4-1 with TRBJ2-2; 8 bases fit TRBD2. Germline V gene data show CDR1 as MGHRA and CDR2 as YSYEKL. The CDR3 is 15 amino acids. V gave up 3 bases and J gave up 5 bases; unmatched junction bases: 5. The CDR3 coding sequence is TGCGCCAGCAGCCATTCGGGAGGGCCAACCGGGGAGCTGTTTTTT. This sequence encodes CASSHSGGPTGELFF.

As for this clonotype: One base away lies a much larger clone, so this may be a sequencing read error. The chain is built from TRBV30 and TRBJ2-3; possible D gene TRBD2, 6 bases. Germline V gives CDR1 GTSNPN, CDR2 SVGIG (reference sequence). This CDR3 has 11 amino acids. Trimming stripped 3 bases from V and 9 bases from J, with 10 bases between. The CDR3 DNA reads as TGTGCCTGGAGACTGGGGGGAACGCAGTATTTT. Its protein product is CAWRLGGTQYF.

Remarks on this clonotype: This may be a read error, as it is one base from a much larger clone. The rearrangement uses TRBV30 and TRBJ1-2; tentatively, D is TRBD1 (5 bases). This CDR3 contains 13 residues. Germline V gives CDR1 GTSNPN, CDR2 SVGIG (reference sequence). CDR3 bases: TGTGCCCGGAGATTTGAGGGGTCGGACGGCTACACCTTC. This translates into CARRFEGSDGYTF.

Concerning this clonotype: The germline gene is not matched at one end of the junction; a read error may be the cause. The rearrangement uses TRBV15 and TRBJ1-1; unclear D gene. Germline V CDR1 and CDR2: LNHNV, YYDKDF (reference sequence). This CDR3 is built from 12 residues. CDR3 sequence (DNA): TGTGCCACCAGCCGAGATAAAGTTGAAGCTTACTTT. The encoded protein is CATSRDKVEAYF. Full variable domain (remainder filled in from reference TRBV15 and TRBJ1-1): DAMVIQNPRYQVTQFGKPVTLSCSQTLNHNVMYWYQQKSSQAPKLLFHYYDKDFNNEADTPDNFQSRRPNTSFCFLDIRSPGLGDTAMYLCATSRDKVEAYFGQGTRLTVV.

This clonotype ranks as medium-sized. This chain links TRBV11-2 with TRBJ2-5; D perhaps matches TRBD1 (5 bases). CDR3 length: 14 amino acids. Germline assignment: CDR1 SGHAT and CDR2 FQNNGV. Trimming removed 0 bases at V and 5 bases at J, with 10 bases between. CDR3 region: CASSLERGTETQYF. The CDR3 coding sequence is TGTGCCAGCAGCTTAGAAAGGGGCACTGAGACCCAGTACTTC.

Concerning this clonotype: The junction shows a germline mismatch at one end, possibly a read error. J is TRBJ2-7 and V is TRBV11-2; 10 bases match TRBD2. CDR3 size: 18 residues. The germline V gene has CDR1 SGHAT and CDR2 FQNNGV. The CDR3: CASSLFVGLAAGGYEQYF. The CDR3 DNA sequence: TGTGCTAGCAGCTTATTCGTTGGACTAGCGGCAGGGGGGTACGAGCAGTACTTC.

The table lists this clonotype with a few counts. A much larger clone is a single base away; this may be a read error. CDR3 DNA: TGTGCCAGCAGAACCAAGGTGGCTGGAAACACCATATATTTT. Its translation: CASRTKVAGNTIYF. The gene calls are TRBV6-5 and TRBJ1-3; D remains ambiguous. The V end lost 6 bases, the J end lost 2 bases, and 11 bases lay between the germline ends. Germline lookup yields CDR1 MNHEY and CDR2 SVGAGI. This CDR3 is 14 amino acids long.

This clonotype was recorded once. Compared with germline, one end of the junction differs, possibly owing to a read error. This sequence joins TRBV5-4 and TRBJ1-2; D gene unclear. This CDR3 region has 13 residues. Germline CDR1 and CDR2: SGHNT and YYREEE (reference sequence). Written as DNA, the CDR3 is TGTGCCAACAGCCTGGACGTCGGAAGTGGCTACACCTTC. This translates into CANSLDVGSGYTF.

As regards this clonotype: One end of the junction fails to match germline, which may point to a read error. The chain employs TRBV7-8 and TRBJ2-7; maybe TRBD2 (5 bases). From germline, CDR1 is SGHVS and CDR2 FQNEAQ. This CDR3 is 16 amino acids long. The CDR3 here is CDSSLVRAENSYKQYF. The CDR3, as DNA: TGTGACAGCAGCTTAGTGCGGGCGGAAAATTCCTACAAGCAGTACTTC.

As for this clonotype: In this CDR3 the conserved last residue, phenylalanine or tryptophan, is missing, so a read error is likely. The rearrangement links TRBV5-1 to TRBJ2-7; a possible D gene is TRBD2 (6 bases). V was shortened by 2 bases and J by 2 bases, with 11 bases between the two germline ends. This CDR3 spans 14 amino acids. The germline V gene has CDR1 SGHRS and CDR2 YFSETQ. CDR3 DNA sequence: TGCGCCAGCAGCTTAGCCACGGGGGCCTACGAGCAGTACCTC. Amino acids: CASSLATGAYEQYL.

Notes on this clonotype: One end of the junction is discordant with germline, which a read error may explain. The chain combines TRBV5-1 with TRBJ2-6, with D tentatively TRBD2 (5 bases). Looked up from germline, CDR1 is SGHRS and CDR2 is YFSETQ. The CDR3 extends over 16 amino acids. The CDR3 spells CAGSGGLTSRANVLTF. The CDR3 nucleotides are TGCGCCGGCAGCGGCGGGCTTACCTCTAGGGCCAACGTCCTGACTTTC.

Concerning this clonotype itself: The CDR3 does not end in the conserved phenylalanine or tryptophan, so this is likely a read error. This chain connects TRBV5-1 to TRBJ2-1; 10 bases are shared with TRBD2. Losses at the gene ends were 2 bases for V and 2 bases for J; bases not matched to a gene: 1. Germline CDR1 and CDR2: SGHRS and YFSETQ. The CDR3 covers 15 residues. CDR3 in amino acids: CASSFSGRAYNEQFL. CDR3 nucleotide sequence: TGCGCCAGCAGCTTCAGCGGGAGGGCCTACAATGAGCAGTTCCTC.

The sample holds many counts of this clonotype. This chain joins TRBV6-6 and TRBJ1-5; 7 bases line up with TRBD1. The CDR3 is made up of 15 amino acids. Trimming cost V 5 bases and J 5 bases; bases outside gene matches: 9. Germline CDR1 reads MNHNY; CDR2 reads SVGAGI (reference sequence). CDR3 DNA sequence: TGTGCCAGCAGTCCTCGACAGGGTCCCCATCAGCCCCAGCATTTT. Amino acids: CASSPRQGPHQPQHF.

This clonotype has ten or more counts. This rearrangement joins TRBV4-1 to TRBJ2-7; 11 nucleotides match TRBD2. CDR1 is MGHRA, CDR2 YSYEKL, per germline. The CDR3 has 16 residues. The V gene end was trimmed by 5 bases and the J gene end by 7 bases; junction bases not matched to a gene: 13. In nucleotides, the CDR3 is TGCGCCAGCAGCGCGACTAGCGGGACCGGCTCGGGGGAGCAGTACTTC. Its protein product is CASSATSGTGSGEQYF.

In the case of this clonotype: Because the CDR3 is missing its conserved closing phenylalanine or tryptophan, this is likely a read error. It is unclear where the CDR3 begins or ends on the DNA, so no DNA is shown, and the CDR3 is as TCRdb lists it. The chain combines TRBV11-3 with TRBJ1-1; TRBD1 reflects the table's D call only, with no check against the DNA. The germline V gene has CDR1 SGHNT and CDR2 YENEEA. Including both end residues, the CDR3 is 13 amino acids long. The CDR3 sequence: CASRLAGGTEASL.